Listed below are T cell receptor beta chains from one sample, sequenced in a study of identical twins. TCRdb reprocessed the 5' RACE reads via MiXCR and lists one record per CDR3 protein. The sample has more than 1.5 million distinct CDR3 sequences; about 31% are singletons. Sequenced material: cord blood. Every receptor here comes from a newborn girl in good health. Both conserved end residues are part of each CDR3.

v_gene	j_gene	CDR3aa
TRBV9	TRBJ2-1	CASSVELGYRDEQFF
TRBV20-1	TRBJ2-1	CSAPDRAHYNEQFF
TRBV5-1	TRBJ2-3	CASRVTSGIPDTQYF
TRBV25-1	TRBJ2-7	CASSEFPTGGYSYEQYF
TRBV6-6	TRBJ2-1	CASGYSRDEQFF
TRBV20-1	TRBJ2-5	CSARGPGTGGETQYF
TRBV5-1	TRBJ1-2	CASSFEASYGYTF
TRBV19	TRBJ2-3	CASRAPVVGSTDTQYF
TRBV7-2	TRBJ2-7	CASSLGLVLEQYF
TRBV7-9	NA	CASSFPTSGGPYNEQYF
TRBV29-1	TRBJ1-2	CSVVGGPYGYTF
TRBV25-1	TRBJ1-6	CASSATGSSPLHF
TRBV7-8	TRBJ2-4	CASSLDEGVQNIQYF
TRBV28	TRBJ2-1	CASRVAGTSYNEQFF
TRBV9	TRBJ1-4	CASSVGPPAQYNEKLFF
TRBV20-1	TRBJ2-1	CSPDRAEQFF
TRBV5-1	TRBJ2-4	CASSFNSPTTRELGEQYF
TRBV27	TRBJ2-7	CASSTTTGGPYNEQYF
TRBV5-1	TRBJ2-1	CASGNGLADYNEQFF
TRBV2	TRBJ1-6	CASSEARLHLSSYNSPLHF
TRBV7-2	TRBJ2-3	CASSLRTSAYTDTQYF
TRBV2	TRBJ2-4	CASGLAYDIQYF
TRBV3-1	TRBJ2-3	CASSQNPGQDTQYF
TRBV20-1	TRBJ2-3	CSARSGTDTQYF
TRBV4-2	TRBJ1-6	CASSQGQGGEPPHF
TRBV7-9	TRBJ1-1	CASSLGPPANTEAFF
TRBV4-1	TRBJ1-1	CASSQDWAVEAFF
TRBV20-1	TRBJ2-5	CSASGTSGVQETQYF
TRBV28	TRBJ2-2	CASRTDLNTGELFF
TRBV20-1	TRBJ2-5	CSAHRGVRPTTKETQYF
TRBV5-1	TRBJ1-1	CASSSPRGKGTEAFF
TRBV4-2	TRBJ2-1	CASSQGLGLDPNEQFF
TRBV5-1	TRBJ2-4	CASSLAPPNKNIQYF
TRBV7-9	TRBJ2-5	CASSSRPTGGGYDEQYF
TRBV6-1	NA	CASSLVQGIQYF
TRBV5-1	TRBJ2-5	CASSMGQGGETQYF
TRBV4-2	NA	CASSQDLLGPWGTQYF
TRBV29-1	TRBJ1-5	CSVSGSDSNQPQHF
TRBV28	TRBJ1-4	CASSTWTGPPRINEKLFF
TRBV10-3	NA	CAISDVAGGNEQYF
TRBV28	NA	CASSPHCEQYF
TRBV5-1	TRBJ2-1	CASSYDRGGDEQFF
TRBV7-2	TRBJ2-7	CASSLWAGVGYEQYF
TRBV28	TRBJ2-7	CASSFFGTGVGLAGAYEQYF
TRBV6-1	TRBJ1-5	CASSEATERTWRNQPQHF
TRBV7-9	TRBJ2-3	CASSFSPLSTDTQYF
TRBV24-1	TRBJ2-7	CATSDSGTGRGYEQYF
TRBV7-9	TRBJ2-6	CASSLRRVGGANVLTF
TRBV20-1	TRBJ2-1	CSARTGQGNEQFF
TRBV5-1	TRBJ1-1	CASSLETQMLSTEAFF
TRBV29-1	TRBJ2-3	CSARTRLTDTQYF
TRBV7-2	TRBJ1-1	CASSLGIRVQAEAFF
TRBV20-1	TRBJ2-3	CSASVPSGDPDTRYF
TRBV15	TRBJ2-4	CATSRDLRQGPLLAKNIQYF
TRBV11-2	NA	CASSPGTRRETQYF
TRBV7-2	TRBJ1-2	CASTPDRLNGYTF
TRBV4-2	TRBJ1-4	CASSQARGPNEKLFF
TRBV3-1	TRBJ2-7	CASGLYGQLSYEQYF